The T cell receptor beta chain under discussion was sequenced for a study of blood T cell repertoires in COVID-19. The wider study: Italy, Spain and the United States were the sources of the convalescent and acute COVID-19 samples. Sample material is recorded as cDNA or gDNA derived from T cells, B-cell-depleted T cells, or PBMCs.

Recruitment covered under 25 US areas and drew participants whose ages spanned roughly 18 to 100 years. This CDR3 has 14 amino acids. V was shortened by 0 bases and J by 9 bases, with 13 bases between the two germline ends. The germline V gene has CDR1 SGHRS and CDR2 YFSETQ. As handled by the study authors: Amplification of reference gene primers was used by the study to estimate nucleated cell counts. Clones were read by immunoSEQ multiplex PCR, and TCRdb kept only the in-frame ones, dropping some. That table supplies the V and J calls and clone size; D and trimming were determined from the DNA. This sample yields over 200,000 clones, of which 75% to 90% are seen a single time; roughly 10% belongs to the top ten.

Sequenced material: PBMCs or T cells enriched from blood (not recorded which). The clonotype originates from a man aged 40-55 years who had recovered from COVID-19. V gene TRBV5-1 combines with J gene TRBJ2-1; maybe TRBD2 (7 bases). CDR3 sequence: CASSLVGGGSEQFF. The CDR3, as DNA: TGCGCCAGCAGCTTGGTAGGCGGGGGCTCTGAGCAGTTCTTC.